This paragraph covers one T cell receptor beta chain sequence. Its specificity is unknown. The data derive from a study of response to subunit inactivated influenza vaccine. MiXCR, applied by TCRdb to the RT-PCR reads, yields one record per CDR3 protein. The sample records around 540,000 distinct CDR3 sequences, about 10% being singletons. Study-level points and caveats: Authors suggested each seasonal flu vaccination may recruit only limited numbers of new T cells.

This material consisted of PBMCs from blood, taken on the day of vaccination. The clonotype originates from a man aged 45-60 years who received an inactivated influenza vaccine.

The DNA for the CDR3 is TGTGCCAGCAGCCAACAGTCCCTCGGGGCCAACGTCCTGACTTTC. Encoded protein: CASSQQSLGANVLTF. The rearrangement joins TRBV7-2 to TRBJ2-6; D gene ambiguous. This CDR3 has 15 amino acids. CDR1 SGHTA and CDR2 FQGNSA come from the germline V gene. V dropped 5 bases and J dropped 4 bases, with 12 bases sitting between them.